This T cell receptor (beta chain) was retrieved from a study of human T cells and chemical hapten exposure. Regarding time point: patch test 1, 2 weeks after DPC sensitization. Documented treatment: therapeutic diphenylcyclopropenone sensitization with weekly scalp DPC. The CDR3 runs to 15 residues. Trimming cost V 5 bases and J 0 bases, with 13 bases left between them. Via MiXCR, TCRdb re-called the RACE reads, giving one row per CDR3 protein. The sample holds some 400,000 distinct CDR3 sequences, around 4.8% seen once. This clonotype was observed at least ten times. The input for sequencing was whole blood, taken in connection with sensitization to the hapten diphenylcyclopropenone (DPC). The V gene is TRBV12-3 or TRBV12-4, the J gene TRBJ1-1; a possible D gene is TRBD1 (5 bases). This receptor was taken from a woman in her forties or fifties with alopecia areata. Some clones in this sample may be carry-over from other donors' samples. CDR3 bases: TGTGCCAGCAGTCCCAGGGAACGGGTGAACACTGAAGCTTTCTTT. This translates into CASSPRERVNTEAFF.